Listed here are 17 T cell receptor beta chains from one sample, sequenced in a study of Ad26.COV2.S vaccination and SARS-CoV-2 variants. The treatment was: roughly 20 received Ad26.COV2.S at low or high dose, single or two shots; 5 received placebo; per-sample allocation not given. At day 63 after the first vaccine or placebo injection, samples were drawn. Some clones are missing from TCRdb's copy, which holds only in-frame ones; the method was immunoSEQ multiplex PCR. Of some 480,000 clones in the sample, approximately 90% were seen once. The source material was peripheral blood, sampled in a trial of Ad26.COV2.S vaccine versus placebo. The receptor source for this set is a person aged 18-60 years who received the Ad26.COV2.S COVID-19 vaccine or a placebo.

The J gene is TRBJ1-3, the V gene TRBV27; TRBD1 aligns across 7 bases. There are 16 residues in the CDR3. Germline CDR1 MNHEY, CDR2 SMNVEV (reference sequence). J lost 1 base, V lost 4 bases, and 7 bases had no gene match. The chain's CDR3 is CASSSSDRRSGNTIYF. CDR3 sequence (DNA): TGTGCCAGCAGTTCATCGGACAGGAGATCTGGAAACACCATATATTTT.

The chain combines TRBV7-8 with TRBJ1-4, with D uncertain. Germline CDR1 SGHVS, CDR2 FQNEAQ. The CDR3 consists of 14 residues. The germline V and J ends were trimmed by 5 bases and 7 bases, with 14 bases remaining between them. The CDR3 coding sequence is TGTGCCAGCAGCCACCGGGCATTTGGTGAAAAACTGTTTTTT. This encodes CASSHRAFGEKLFF.

With respect to this clone: This specimen includes other DNA sequences encoding the same CDR3. V gene TRBV29-1 combines with J gene TRBJ2-1; D ambiguous. CDR1 and CDR2 from the germline V gene are SQVTM and ANQGSEA. Trimming cost V 5 bases and J 0 bases, with 8 bases left between them. The CDR3 length is 13 residues. CDR3 residues: CSVRTSSYNEQFF. CDR3 coding DNA: TGCAGCGTTCGAACGAGCTCCTACAATGAGCAGTTCTTC.

The CDR3, as DNA: TGTGCCAGCAGCCCGTCGGTGGGGGGCCCGAACACTGAAGCTTTCTTT. It is translated as CASSPSVGGPNTEAFF. The V call is TRBV5-4, the J call TRBJ1-1; possibly TRBD1 for D (6 bases). Germline lookup yields CDR1 SGHNT and CDR2 YYREEE (reference sequence). This CDR3 has 16 amino acids. V was trimmed by 4 bases and J by 1 base, leaving 17 bases between them.

The gene calls are TRBV6-5 and TRBJ1-2; D is undetermined. Germline CDR1 reads MNHEY; CDR2 reads SVGAGI. This CDR3 is 14 amino acids long. V was cut by 0 bases and J by 4 bases, with 9 bases left in between. The CDR3 here is CASSYSLGSYGYTF. CDR3 DNA sequence: TGTGCCAGCAGTTACTCCTTGGGTTCCTATGGCTACACCTTC.

J is TRBJ1-2 and V is TRBV9; no firm D call. Trimming stripped 4 bases from V and 7 bases from J, with 23 bases between. Germline values: CDR1 SGDLS, CDR2 YYNGEE. The CDR3 totals 16 residues. As DNA, the CDR3 is TGTGCCAGCAGCTTTCTCCCGACGGGTTCTGAGGCTGGCTACACCTTC. Protein sequence: CASSFLPTGSEAGYTF.

The chain uses TRBV5-1 and TRBJ1-3; perhaps TRBD1 as D (5 bases). The CDR3 covers 15 residues. The germline CDR1 and CDR2 sequences are SGHRS and YFSETQ. V gave up 0 bases and J gave up 9 bases, with 16 bases separating them. As DNA, the CDR3 is TGCGCCAGCAGCTTGGCCCTTGGGGGAGGCTCCACCATATATTTT. It specifies CASSLALGGGSTIYF.

This chain connects TRBV12-3 or TRBV12-4 to TRBJ2-1; D gene ambiguous. This CDR3 has 13 amino acids. V dropped 3 bases and J dropped 4 bases, with 7 bases sitting between them. This chain's CDR3 is CASSFREYNEQFF. The DNA for the CDR3 is TGTGCCAGCAGTTTTAGGGAATACAATGAGCAGTTCTTC.

The chain couples TRBV7-2 to TRBJ1-2; D ambiguous. The CDR3 contains 14 residues. Deletions cut 2 bases from V and 5 bases from J, with 12 bases between. Per germline, CDR1 SGHTA and CDR2 FQGNSA. CDR3 in amino acids: CASSLKRSLYGYTF. The CDR3 DNA reads TGTGCCAGCAGCTTAAAGCGCAGCTTATATGGCTACACCTTC.

As concerns this clone: The sample has other DNA sequences that encode this CDR3 too. V gene TRBV12-3 or TRBV12-4 combines with J gene TRBJ1-5, with TRBD1 matching 11 bases. CDR3 length equals 13 residues. After removal of 6 bases from V and 7 bases from J, the junction contained 2 bases not matched to a gene. The chain's CDR3 is CASRGQGGQPQHF. Written as DNA, the CDR3 is TGTGCCAGCAGGGGACAGGGGGGGCAGCCCCAGCATTTT.

V is TRBV28 and J is TRBJ1-2; TRBD1 matches 7 bases. Germline V gene data show CDR1 as MDHEN and CDR2 as SYDVKM. Losses at the gene ends were 6 bases for V and 5 bases for J; bases not matched to a gene: 15. This CDR3 spans 16 amino acids. The CDR3 DNA is TGTGCCAGCAGCCCAGGGGGAGCGGTCGATGGATATGGCTACACCTTC. This encodes CASSPGGAVDGYGYTF.

In nucleotides, the CDR3 is TGCAGCGTTGCGCGGCCTGGGGGCACTGAAGCTTTCTTT. Translation gives CSVARPGGTEAFF. The gene calls are TRBV29-1 and TRBJ1-1, with D possibly being TRBD1 (5 bases). This CDR3 has 13 residues. V lost 4 bases and J 4 bases, leaving 13 bases between the germline ends. Germline CDR1 and CDR2: SQVTM and ANQGSEA.

Of note for this clone: One junction end disagrees with the germline gene, perhaps due to a read error. J is TRBJ2-1 and V is TRBV29-1, with 14 bases lining up with TRBD2. CDR3 length equals 15 residues. CDR1 is SQVTM, CDR2 ANQGSEA, per germline. The DNA of the CDR3 is TGCAGCGTCGAAGGGACTAGCGGGAGTTCCCATGAGCAGTTCTTC. This codes for CSVEGTSGSSHEQFF.

The CDR3 bases are TGTGCCAGCAGCTTATATGGCAGGGGAGGAGTTTGGGGCACTGAAGCTTTCTTT. Protein: CASSLYGRGGVWGTEAFF. The chain recombines TRBV11-2 with TRBJ1-1; D might be TRBD1 (6 bases). Trimming stripped 2 bases from V and 4 bases from J, with 23 bases between. The germline gives CDR1 SGHAT, CDR2 FQNNGV. This CDR3 is built from 18 residues. Looking up the rest from reference TRBV11-2 and TRBJ1-1 gives the full variable domain: EAGVAQSPRYKIIEKRQSVAFWCNPISGHATLYWYQQILGQGPKLLIQFQNNGVVDDSQLPKDRFSAERLKGVDSTLKIQPAKLEDSAVYLCASSLYGRGGVWGTEAFFGQGTRLTVV.

The rearrangement links TRBV7-2 to TRBJ1-5, with D tentatively TRBD1 (6 bases). Germline V gene lookup returns CDR1 SGHTA and CDR2 FQGNSA. The CDR3 length is 13 residues. V was cut by 0 bases and J by 6 bases, with 6 bases left in between. CDR3 coding DNA: TGTGCCAGCAGCTTAGCGGGGGCTCAGCCCCAGCATTTT. It is translated as CASSLAGAQPQHF.

The chain employs TRBV27 and TRBJ2-3; TRBD1 matches at 7 bases. After removal of 5 bases from V and 2 bases from J, the junction contained 10 bases not matched to a gene. CDR1 and CDR2 from the germline V gene are MNHEY and SMNVEV (reference sequence). The CDR3 contains 16 residues. CDR3 nucleotides: TGTGCCAGCAGTAGACAGGGAGACATAAACACAGATACGCAGTATTTT. Its translation: CASSRQGDINTDTQYF.

J is TRBJ1-2 and V is TRBV30; D is unclear. V was cut by 4 bases and J by 2 bases, with 8 bases left in between. The CDR3 runs to 12 residues. Per the germline V gene, CDR1 is GTSNPN and CDR2 is SVGIG (reference sequence). In DNA, the CDR3 is TGTGCCTGGATGGTACAGAACTATGGCTACACCTTC. Amino acids: CAWMVQNYGYTF.